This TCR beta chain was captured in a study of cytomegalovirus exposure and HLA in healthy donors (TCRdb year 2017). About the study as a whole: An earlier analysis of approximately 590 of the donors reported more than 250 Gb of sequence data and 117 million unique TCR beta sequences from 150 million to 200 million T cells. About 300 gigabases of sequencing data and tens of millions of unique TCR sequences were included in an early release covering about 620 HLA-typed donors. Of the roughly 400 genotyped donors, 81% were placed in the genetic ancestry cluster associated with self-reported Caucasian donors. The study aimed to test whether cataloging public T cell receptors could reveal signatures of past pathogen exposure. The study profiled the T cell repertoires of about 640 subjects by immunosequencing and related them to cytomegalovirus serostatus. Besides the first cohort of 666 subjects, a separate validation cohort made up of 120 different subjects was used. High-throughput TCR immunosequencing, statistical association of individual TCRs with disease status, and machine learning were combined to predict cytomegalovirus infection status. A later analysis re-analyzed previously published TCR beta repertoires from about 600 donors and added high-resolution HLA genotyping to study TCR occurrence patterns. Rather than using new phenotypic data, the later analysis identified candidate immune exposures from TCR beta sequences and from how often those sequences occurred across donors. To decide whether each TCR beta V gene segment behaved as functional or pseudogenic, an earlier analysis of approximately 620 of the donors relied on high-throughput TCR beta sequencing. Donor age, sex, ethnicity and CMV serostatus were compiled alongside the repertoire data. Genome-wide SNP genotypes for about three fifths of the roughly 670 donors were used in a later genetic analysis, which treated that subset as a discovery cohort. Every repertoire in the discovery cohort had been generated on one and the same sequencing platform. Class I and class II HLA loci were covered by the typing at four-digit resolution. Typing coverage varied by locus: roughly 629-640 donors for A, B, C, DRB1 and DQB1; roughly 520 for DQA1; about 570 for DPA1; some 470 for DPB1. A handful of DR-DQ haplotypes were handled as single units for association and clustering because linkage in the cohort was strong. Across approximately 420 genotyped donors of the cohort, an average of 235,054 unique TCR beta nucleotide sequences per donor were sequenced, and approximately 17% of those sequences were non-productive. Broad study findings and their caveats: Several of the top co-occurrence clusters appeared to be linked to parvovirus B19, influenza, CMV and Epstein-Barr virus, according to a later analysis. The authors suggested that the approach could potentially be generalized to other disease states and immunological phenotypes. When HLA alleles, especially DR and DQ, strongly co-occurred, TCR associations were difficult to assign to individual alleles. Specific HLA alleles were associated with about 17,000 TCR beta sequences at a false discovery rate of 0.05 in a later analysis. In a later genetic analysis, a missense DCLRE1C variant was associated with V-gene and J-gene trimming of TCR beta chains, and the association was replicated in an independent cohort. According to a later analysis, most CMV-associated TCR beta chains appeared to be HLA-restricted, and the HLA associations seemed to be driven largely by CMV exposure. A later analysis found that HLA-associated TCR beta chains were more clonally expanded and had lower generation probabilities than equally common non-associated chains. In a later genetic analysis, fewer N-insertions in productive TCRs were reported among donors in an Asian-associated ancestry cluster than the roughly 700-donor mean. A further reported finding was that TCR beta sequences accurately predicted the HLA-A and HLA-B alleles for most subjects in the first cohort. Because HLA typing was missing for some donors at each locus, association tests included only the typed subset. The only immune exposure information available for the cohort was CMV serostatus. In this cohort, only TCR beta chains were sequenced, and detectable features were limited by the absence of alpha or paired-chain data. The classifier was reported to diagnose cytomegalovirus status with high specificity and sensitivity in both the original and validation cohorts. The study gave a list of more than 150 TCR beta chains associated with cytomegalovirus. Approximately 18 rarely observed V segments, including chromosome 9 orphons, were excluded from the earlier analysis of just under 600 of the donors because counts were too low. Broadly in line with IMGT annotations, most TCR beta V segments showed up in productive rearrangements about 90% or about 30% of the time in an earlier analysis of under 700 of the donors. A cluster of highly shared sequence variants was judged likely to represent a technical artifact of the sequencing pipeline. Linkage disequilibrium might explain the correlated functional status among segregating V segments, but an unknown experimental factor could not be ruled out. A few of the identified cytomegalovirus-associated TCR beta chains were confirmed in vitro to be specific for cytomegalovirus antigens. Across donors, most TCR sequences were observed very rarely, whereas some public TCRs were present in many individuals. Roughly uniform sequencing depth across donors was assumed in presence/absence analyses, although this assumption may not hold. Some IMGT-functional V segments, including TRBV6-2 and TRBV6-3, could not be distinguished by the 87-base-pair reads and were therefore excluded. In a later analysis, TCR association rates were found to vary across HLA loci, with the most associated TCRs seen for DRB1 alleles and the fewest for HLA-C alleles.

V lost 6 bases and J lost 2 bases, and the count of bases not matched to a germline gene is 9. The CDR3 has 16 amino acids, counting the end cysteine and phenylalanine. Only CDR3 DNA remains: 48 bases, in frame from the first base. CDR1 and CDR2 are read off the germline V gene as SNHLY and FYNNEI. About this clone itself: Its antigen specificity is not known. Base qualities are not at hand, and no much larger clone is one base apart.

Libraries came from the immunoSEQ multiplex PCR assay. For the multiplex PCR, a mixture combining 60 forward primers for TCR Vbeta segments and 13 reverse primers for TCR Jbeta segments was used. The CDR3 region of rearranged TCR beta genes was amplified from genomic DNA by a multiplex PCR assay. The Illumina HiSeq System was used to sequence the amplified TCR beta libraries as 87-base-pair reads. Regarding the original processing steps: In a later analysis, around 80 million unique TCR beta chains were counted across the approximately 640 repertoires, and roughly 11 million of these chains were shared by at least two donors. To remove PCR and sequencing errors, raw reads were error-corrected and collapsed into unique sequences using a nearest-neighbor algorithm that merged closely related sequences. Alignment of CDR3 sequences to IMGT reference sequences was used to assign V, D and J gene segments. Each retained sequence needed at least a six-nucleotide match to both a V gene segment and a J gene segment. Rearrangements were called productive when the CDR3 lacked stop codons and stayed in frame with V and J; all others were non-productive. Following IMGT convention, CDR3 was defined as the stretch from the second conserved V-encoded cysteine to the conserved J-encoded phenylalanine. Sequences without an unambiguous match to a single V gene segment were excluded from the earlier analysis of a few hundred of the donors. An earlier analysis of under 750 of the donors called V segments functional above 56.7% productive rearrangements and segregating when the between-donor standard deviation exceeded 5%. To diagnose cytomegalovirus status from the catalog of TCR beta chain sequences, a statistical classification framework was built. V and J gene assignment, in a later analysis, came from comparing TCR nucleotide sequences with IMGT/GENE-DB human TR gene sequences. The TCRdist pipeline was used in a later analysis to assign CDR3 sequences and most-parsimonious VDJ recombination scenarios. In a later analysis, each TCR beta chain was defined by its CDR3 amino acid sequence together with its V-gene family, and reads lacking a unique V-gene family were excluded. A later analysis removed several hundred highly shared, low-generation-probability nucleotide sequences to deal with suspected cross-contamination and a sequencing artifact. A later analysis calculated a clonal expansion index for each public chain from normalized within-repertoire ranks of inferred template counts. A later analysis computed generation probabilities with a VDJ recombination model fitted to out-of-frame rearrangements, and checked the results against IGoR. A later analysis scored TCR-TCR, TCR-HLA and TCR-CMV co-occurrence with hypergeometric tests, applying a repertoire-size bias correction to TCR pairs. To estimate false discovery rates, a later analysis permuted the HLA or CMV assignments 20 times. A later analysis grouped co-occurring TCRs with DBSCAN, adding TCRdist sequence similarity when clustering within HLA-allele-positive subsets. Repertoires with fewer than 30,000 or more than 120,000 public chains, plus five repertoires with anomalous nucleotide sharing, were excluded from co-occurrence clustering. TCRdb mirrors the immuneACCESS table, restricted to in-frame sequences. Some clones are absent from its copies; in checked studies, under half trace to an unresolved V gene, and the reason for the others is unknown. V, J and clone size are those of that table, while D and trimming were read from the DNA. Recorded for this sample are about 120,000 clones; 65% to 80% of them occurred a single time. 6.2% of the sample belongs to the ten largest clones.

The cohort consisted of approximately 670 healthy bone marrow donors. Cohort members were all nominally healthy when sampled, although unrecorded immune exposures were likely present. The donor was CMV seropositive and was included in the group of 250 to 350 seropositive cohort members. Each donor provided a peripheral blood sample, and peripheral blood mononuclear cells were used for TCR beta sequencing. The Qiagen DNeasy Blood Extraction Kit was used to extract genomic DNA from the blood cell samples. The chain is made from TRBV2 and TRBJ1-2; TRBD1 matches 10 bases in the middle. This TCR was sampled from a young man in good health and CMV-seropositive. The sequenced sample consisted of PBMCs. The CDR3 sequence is CASRRGRTGGNYGYTF. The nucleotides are TGTGCCAGCAGAAGGGGACGGACAGGGGGAAACTATGGCTACACCTTC.